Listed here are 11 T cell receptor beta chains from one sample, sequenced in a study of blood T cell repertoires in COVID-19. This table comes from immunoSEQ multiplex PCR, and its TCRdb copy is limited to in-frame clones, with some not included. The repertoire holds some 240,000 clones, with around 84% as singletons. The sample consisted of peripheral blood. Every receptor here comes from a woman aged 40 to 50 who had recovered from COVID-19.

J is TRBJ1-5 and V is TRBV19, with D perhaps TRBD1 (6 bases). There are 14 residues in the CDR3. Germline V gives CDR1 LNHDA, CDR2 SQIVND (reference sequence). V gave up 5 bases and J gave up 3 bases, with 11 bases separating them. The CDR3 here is CASSAGQFNQPQHF. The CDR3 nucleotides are TGTGCCAGTAGTGCAGGACAGTTCAATCAGCCCCAGCATTTT.

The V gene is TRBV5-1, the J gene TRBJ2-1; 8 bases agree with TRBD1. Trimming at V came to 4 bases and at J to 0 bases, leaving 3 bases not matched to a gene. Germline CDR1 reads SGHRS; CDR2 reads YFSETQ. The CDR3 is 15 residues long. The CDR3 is CASSDGQGSYNEQFF. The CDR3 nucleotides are TGCGCCAGCAGCGACGGACAGGGCTCCTACAATGAGCAGTTCTTC.

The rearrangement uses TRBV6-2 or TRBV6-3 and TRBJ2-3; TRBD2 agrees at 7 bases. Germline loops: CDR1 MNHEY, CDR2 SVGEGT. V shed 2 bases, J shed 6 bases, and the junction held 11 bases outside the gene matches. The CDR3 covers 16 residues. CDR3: CASSYERGQARDTQYF. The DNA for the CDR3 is TGTGCCAGCAGTTACGAGCGGGGCCAAGCACGTGATACGCAGTATTTT.

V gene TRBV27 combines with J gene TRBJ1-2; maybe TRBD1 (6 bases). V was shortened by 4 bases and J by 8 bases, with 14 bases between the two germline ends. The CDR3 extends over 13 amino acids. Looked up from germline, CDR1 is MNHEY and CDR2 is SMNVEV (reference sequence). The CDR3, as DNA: TGTGCCAGCAGTTCCGGGGGGCGGAAAGGCTACACCTTC. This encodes CASSSGGRKGYTF.

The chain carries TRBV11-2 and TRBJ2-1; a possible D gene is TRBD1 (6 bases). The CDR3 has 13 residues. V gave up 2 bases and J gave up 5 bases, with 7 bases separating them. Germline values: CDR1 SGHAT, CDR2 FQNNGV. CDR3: CASSLRTDNEQFF. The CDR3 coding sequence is TGTGCCAGCAGCTTACGGACAGACAATGAGCAGTTCTTC.

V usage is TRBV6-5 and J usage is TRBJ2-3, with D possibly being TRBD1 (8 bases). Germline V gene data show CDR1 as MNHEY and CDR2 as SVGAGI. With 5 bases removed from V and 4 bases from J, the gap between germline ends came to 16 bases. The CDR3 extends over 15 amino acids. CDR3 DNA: TGTGCCAGCAGTCCAGGACAGGGAGGGTCAGATACGCAGTATTTT. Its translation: CASSPGQGGSDTQYF.

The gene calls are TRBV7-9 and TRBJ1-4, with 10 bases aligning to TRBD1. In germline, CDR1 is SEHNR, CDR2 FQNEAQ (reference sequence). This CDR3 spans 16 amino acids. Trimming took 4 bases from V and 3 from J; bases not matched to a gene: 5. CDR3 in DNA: TGTGCCAGCAGCTCGGGACAGGGGACGTCTAATGAAAAACTGTTTTTT. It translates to CASSSGQGTSNEKLFF.

CDR3 loop: CASSSPEPKIRETQYF. CDR3 DNA: TGTGCCAGCAGCTCACCGGAGCCTAAGATCAGAGAGACCCAGTACTTC. This chain connects TRBV7-9 to TRBJ2-5; D is undetermined. The CDR3 is made up of 16 amino acids. V lost 4 bases to trimming and J lost 4 bases, with 19 bases between them. Per germline, CDR1 SEHNR and CDR2 FQNEAQ (reference sequence). Supplemented by reference TRBV7-9 and TRBJ2-5, the full variable domain reads DTGVSQNPRHKITKRGQNVTFRCDPISEHNRLYWYRQTLGQGPEFLTYFQNEAQLEKSRLLSDRFSAERPKGSFSTLEIQRTEQGDSAMYLCASSSPEPKIRETQYFGPGTRLLVL.

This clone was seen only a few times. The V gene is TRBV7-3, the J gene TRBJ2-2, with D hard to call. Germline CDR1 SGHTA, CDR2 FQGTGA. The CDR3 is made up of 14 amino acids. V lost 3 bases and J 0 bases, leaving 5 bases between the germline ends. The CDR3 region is CASSFQANTGELFF. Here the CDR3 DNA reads TGTGCCAGCAGCTTTCAGGCGAACACCGGGGAGCTGTTTTTT.

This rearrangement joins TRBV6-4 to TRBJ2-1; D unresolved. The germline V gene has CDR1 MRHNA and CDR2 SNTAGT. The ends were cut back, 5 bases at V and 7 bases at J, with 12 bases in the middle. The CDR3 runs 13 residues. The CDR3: CASSKQSTNEQFF. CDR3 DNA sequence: TGTGCCAGCAGTAAACAGAGTACGAATGAGCAGTTCTTC.

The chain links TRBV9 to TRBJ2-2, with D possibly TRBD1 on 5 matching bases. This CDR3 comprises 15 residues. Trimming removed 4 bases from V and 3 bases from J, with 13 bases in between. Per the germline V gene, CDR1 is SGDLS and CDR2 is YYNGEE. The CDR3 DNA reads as TGTGCCAGCAGCCTACTCTCACAGGACACCGGGGAGCTGTTTTTT. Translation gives CASSLLSQDTGELFF.